The next 4 T cell receptor beta chains were all read from a single sample in a study of shared clonotypes between healthy human individuals. Produced via immunoSEQ multiplex PCR; TCRdb's table is partial and in-frame only. The table records approximately 940,000 clones, approximately 80% of them present only once. Specimen: memory CD4+ T cells sorted from blood. Subset in this sample: CD45RA-negative fraction. Receptors originate from a man between 18 and 29 years old in good health.

In nucleotides, the CDR3 is TGTGCCAGTCTACAGGGAATGAACACTGAAGCTTTCTTT. Translating gives CASLQGMNTEAFF. The chain joins TRBV28 to TRBJ1-1; a weak D match, TRBD1 (6 bases). The CDR3 consists of 13 residues. Trimming took off 9 bases at V and 0 bases at J, with 11 bases between the two ends. Germline CDR1 is MDHEN and CDR2 is SYDVKM.

The chain recombines TRBV30 with TRBJ1-6; D is uncertain. The germline V gene has CDR1 GTSNPN and CDR2 SVGIG (reference sequence). V lost 2 bases and J lost 6, with 11 bases in between. The CDR3 is 14 residues long. The CDR3, as DNA: TGTGCCTGGAGTCAGGCAGGCGTTAATTCACCCCTCCACTTT. Amino acids: CAWSQAGVNSPLHF. Supplemented by reference TRBV30 and TRBJ1-6, the full variable domain reads SQTIHQWPATLVQPVGSPLSLECTVEGTSNPNLYWYRQAAGRGLQLLFYSVGIGQISSEVPQNLSASRPQDRQFILSSKKLLLSDSGFYLCAWSQAGVNSPLHFGNGTRLTVT.

The chain couples TRBV4-1 to TRBJ2-7; the match to TRBD2 covers 8 bases. V lost 3 bases to trimming and J lost 2 bases; unmatched junction nucleotides: 3. Germline CDR1 reads MGHRA; CDR2 reads YSYEKL. This CDR3 is 14 amino acids long. CDR3 DNA sequence: TGCGCCAGCAGCCATACTAGCGGCCCCTACGAGCAGTACTTC. Its protein is CASSHTSGPYEQYF.

CDR3 coding DNA: TGTGCCATCAGTGAAGGAGGAGGCAGGGTTTACGAGCAGTACTTC. Amino acid sequence: CAISEGGGRVYEQYF. The chain recombines TRBV10-3 with TRBJ2-7, with D perhaps matching TRBD1 or TRBD2 (5 bases each). Germline CDR1 and CDR2: ENHRY and SYGVKD. This CDR3 has 15 amino acids. V shed 3 bases and J shed 4 bases, with 16 bases lying between them.